A single sample gave rise to the 17 T cell receptor beta chains below, sequenced in a study of cytomegalovirus exposure and HLA in healthy donors (dated by TCRdb to about 2017). Library preparation used the immunoSEQ multiplex PCR assay. A mixture of 60 forward primers for TCR Vbeta segments and 13 reverse primers for TCR Jbeta segments was used in the multiplex PCR. The immuneACCESS repertoire file appears here via TCRdb, limited to in-frame rearrangements. These files lack a portion of the clones; in checked studies, under half of the deficit traces to unresolved V genes, and the cause of the others is not known. Present in this sample are roughly 200,000 clones, about four fifths of which were seen just once. About 3.4% of the sample is held by the ten biggest clonotypes. Input material: PBMCs. The receptors shown here come from a man between 35 and 55 years old in good health and CMV-seropositive.

J is TRBJ2-7 and V is TRBV6-1; D is unresolved. This CDR3 spans 16 amino acids. V dropped 3 bases and J dropped 3 bases, with 18 bases sitting between them. Germline loops: CDR1 MNHNS, CDR2 SASEGT. The CDR3 sequence is CASSDTGRNLHYEQYF. The CDR3 nucleotides are TGTGCCAGCAGTGACACCGGCAGGAACCTCCACTACGAGCAGTACTTC.

The chain combines TRBV4-1 with TRBJ1-5; D call uncertain. Germline assignment: CDR1 MGHRA and CDR2 YSYEKL. Trimming removed 0 bases from V and 7 bases from J, with 13 bases in between. CDR3 size: 15 residues. The CDR3 nucleotides read TGCGCCAGCAGCCAAGATGGAGGAAGTAGCCAGCCCCAGCATTTT. It translates to CASSQDGGSSQPQHF.

This clone was detected once. CDR3 nucleotide sequence: TGTGCCATCAGACCCGGGACAGACGACTACGAGCAGTACTTC. Its protein product is CAIRPGTDDYEQYF. This chain connects TRBV10-3 to TRBJ2-7, with TRBD1 matching 7 bases. Trimming took 6 bases from V and 3 from J; bases not matched to a gene: 8. The germline CDR1 and CDR2 sequences are ENHRY and SYGVKD. The CDR3 covers 14 residues.

The CDR3 loop reads CRGGLGDTQYF. DNA of the CDR3: TGCAGGGGGGGGCTGGGAGATACGCAGTATTTT. The chain employs TRBV20-1 and TRBJ2-3, with D possibly being TRBD2 (7 bases). The V gene's germline CDR1 is DFQATT and CDR2 SNEGSKA (reference sequence). CDR3 length: 11 residues.

This chain uses TRBV7-7 with TRBJ2-3; TRBD2 might be the D (6 bases). The CDR3 is 16 residues long. The V end lost 5 bases, the J end lost 6 bases, and 21 bases lay between the germline ends. Germline values: CDR1 SSHAT, CDR2 FNYEAQ (reference sequence). The CDR3 loop reads CASSLDHDSGTDTQYF. The CDR3 nucleotides read TGTGCCAGCAGCCTCGATCATGACTCCGGGACTGATACGCAGTATTTT.

V usage is TRBV29-1 and J usage is TRBJ1-2, with TRBD1 identical over 9 bases. The CDR3 has 13 amino acids. The V segment lost 6 bases and the J segment 7 bases; nucleotides outside the gene matches: 9. The germline V gene has CDR1 SQVTM and CDR2 ANQGSEA. CDR3 in amino acids: CSVWTGDYCGYTF. As DNA, the CDR3 is TGCAGCGTCTGGACAGGGGATTACTGTGGCTACACCTTC.

The chain couples TRBV5-1 to TRBJ2-1, with 11 bases that match TRBD2. This CDR3 has 16 amino acids. Germline trimming cut 0 bases from V and 3 bases from J; bases unmatched to any gene: 2. Germline loops: CDR1 SGHRS, CDR2 YFSETQ. The CDR3 reads CASSLGGTSGYNEQFF. The CDR3 region has the DNA TGCGCCAGCAGCTTGGGGGGGACTAGCGGCTACAATGAGCAGTTCTTC.

The V gene is TRBV7-3, the J gene TRBJ2-5; D might be TRBD2 (6 bases). Trimming took off 2 bases at V and 3 bases at J, with 10 bases between the two ends. The germline gives CDR1 SGHTA, CDR2 FQGTGA. This CDR3 comprises 14 residues. The CDR3 DNA reads TGTGCCAGCAGCTTATCCCCGGGAGAAGAGACCCAGTACTTC. As protein: CASSLSPGEETQYF.

The sample holds one count of this clone. This sequence joins TRBV27 and TRBJ1-2; 7 bases agree with TRBD1. V lost 6 bases, J lost 3 bases, and 13 bases stayed unmatched. CDR1 and CDR2 (germline): MNHEY, SMNVEV (reference sequence). The CDR3 totals 16 residues. CDR3: CASSQWRGGPYYGYTF. As DNA, the CDR3 is TGTGCCAGCAGCCAATGGCGAGGGGGCCCTTACTATGGCTACACCTTC.

This clone was seen more than once but under ten times. The V call is TRBV5-6, the J call TRBJ1-5, with 7 bases fitting TRBD1. J gave up 7 bases and V 4 bases, and 8 bases lay outside the gene matches. The CDR3 consists of 14 residues. Germline V lookup: CDR1 SGHDT, CDR2 YYEEEE. CDR3 nucleotides: TGTGCCAGCAGCCGCCGACAGGGTGGACAGCCCCAGCATTTT. This encodes CASSRRQGGQPQHF.

This sequence joins TRBV19 and TRBJ1-4; D is ambiguous. CDR3 length equals 13 residues. Trimming removed 6 bases from V and 5 bases from J, with 10 bases in between. CDR1 is LNHDA and CDR2 is SQIVND in the germline V gene (reference sequence). CDR3: CASRTAVNEKLFF. The CDR3 DNA reads TGTGCCAGTAGGACTGCCGTGAATGAAAAACTGTTTTTT. Using reference TRBV19 and TRBJ1-4 for the parts outside the CDR3, the full variable domain is DGGITQSPKYLFRKEGQNVTLSCEQNLNHDAMYWYRQDPGQGLRLIYYSQIVNDFQKGDIAEGYSVSREKKESFPLTVTSAQKNPTAFYLCASRTAVNEKLFFGSGTQLSVL.

The sample holds one count of this clone. V is TRBV4-2 and J is TRBJ1-1; tentatively, D is TRBD1 (6 bases). This CDR3 spans 14 amino acids. Germline V gives CDR1 LGHNA, CDR2 YNFKEQ. V was pared by 1 base and J by 3 bases, with 9 bases between. The CDR3 loop reads CASSQVAGDTEAFF. CDR3 DNA: TGTGCCAGCAGCCAAGTGGCAGGGGACACTGAAGCTTTCTTT.

This rearrangement joins TRBV19 to TRBJ2-5; TRBD1 aligns across 7 bases. CDR3 length equals 16 residues. V gave up 4 bases and J gave up 0 bases; unmatched junction bases: 8. Per germline, CDR1 LNHDA and CDR2 SQIVND (reference sequence). CDR3: CASSTTPGTDQETQYF. Here the CDR3 DNA reads TGTGCCAGTAGTACCACCCCCGGGACAGACCAAGAGACCCAGTACTTC.

This clone occurred a few times. The genes are TRBV6-1 and TRBJ1-1; TRBD1 matches at 8 bases. The CDR3 spans 14 residues. The V gene end was trimmed by 2 bases and the J gene end by 11 bases; junction bases not matched to a gene: 10. The germline CDR1 and CDR2 sequences are MNHNS and SASEGT. As DNA, the CDR3 is TGTGCCAGCAGTGAACCAGGGGGCGCGTTGGTGGCTTTCTTT. This translates into CASSEPGGALVAFF.

The CDR3 nucleotides read TGCGCCAGCAGTGAGCTACGACTAGCGGGGGGGAAAAACAATGAGCAGTTCTTC. As protein: CASSELRLAGGKNNEQFF. The genes are TRBV10-2 and TRBJ2-1, with TRBD2 matching over 14 bases. Germline trimming cut 2 bases from V and 5 bases from J; bases unmatched to any gene: 8. CDR3 length: 18 amino acids. Germline V gives CDR1 WSHSY, CDR2 SAAADI.

On this clone itself: An end of the junction differs from the germline gene, which may be a read error. Other DNA sequences in the sample encode the same CDR3. The rearrangement uses TRBV19 and TRBJ2-7; 10 bases agree with TRBD2. The germline V gene has CDR1 LNHDA and CDR2 SQIVND (reference sequence). This CDR3 has 13 residues. CDR3 amino acids: CASRASGSFEQYF. DNA for the CDR3: TGCGCCAGTAGAGCTAGCGGGAGTTTCGAGCAGTACTTC.

The genes are TRBV5-1 and TRBJ2-7; 9 positions agree with TRBD1. Germline V CDR1 and CDR2: SGHRS, YFSETQ. The CDR3 length is 15 residues. With 3 bases clipped from V and 4 bases from J, the junction kept 8 bases outside the gene matches. The CDR3 region has the DNA TGCGCCAGCAGCTCCCCGGGGACAGGGTCATACGAGCAGTACTTC. Translating gives CASSSPGTGSYEQYF.